What follows describes a single TCR beta chain. Its antigen is undetermined. The junction and the germline gene differ at one end; a read error may be behind it. This specimen belongs to a study of tumor and adjacent non-tumor tissue in lung cancer. Study in general: Each sample yielded a few million productive TCRbeta reads on average.

There are 15 residues in the CDR3. The germline V gene has CDR1 MDHEN and CDR2 SYDVKM. This sample's RNA came from whole unsorted tissue. This non-tumor lung sample came from over 3 cm beyond the tumor edge. Chemotherapy-naive patients with new lung cancer underwent thoracic surgery in China, August–November 2014. A modified ARM-PCR protocol with three rounds of nested PCR amplified TCRbeta. TCRdb ran MiXCR on the multiplex PCR reads and lists one entry per CDR3 protein. The table lists 60,000 to 65,000 distinct CDR3 sequences, around two thirds of them singletons. Study-level points and caveats: Significantly higher TCR diversity was found in tumor than normal lung.

The TCR originated in a man between 65 and 85 years old with non-small cell lung cancer. The chain links TRBV28 to TRBJ2-3; possible D gene TRBD2, 5 bases. The sequencing sample was made of distant non-tumor lung tissue. CDR3 loop: CACSLDRLSTDTQYF. In DNA, the CDR3 is TGTGCCTGCAGTCTCGATCGACTAAGCACAGATACGCAGTATTTT.